This T cell receptor beta chain stems from a study of blood T cell repertoires in COVID-19 (dated by TCRdb to 2019 to 2021). For the study in its entirety: Samples covering the acute and convalescent phases of COVID-19 were provided by collaborators in the United States, Italy and Spain. The material from the prospective study consisted of cDNA or gDNA derived from T cells, B-cell-depleted T cells, or PBMCs. Deeply sampled blood TCRbeta repertoires from subjects exposed to, actively infected with, or recovered from COVID-19 were included in the dataset. The repertoires were released in a freely available public database intended as a resource for research on the immune response to SARS-CoV-2. The samples were drawn from two sources: the first 160 participants of the ongoing ImmuneRACE study, and 1,000 to 1,500 subjects contributed by 6 global collaborators. The sample metadata nearly always contained a de-identified subject ID, COVID-19 status, age in years and sex. Where available, HLA class I and class II types were obtained from metadata supplied by the sample provider rather than from assay-based typing. Broader findings and caveats from the paper: How much clinical and demographic metadata was included differed by source and by participant, and the metadata was provided uncurated.

Samples from volunteer blood donors who had recovered from COVID-19 were contributed by a second Seattle source. The collaborating institutions used their own protocols to collect whole blood in K2EDTA tubes. For TCRbeta analysis, collaborator samples were shipped as frozen whole blood, as isolated PBMCs, or as DNA extracted from either sample type. With respect to this clone: Its antigen is currently not known. No base quality information exists; no much larger clone differs at one position.

The CDR3 runs 12 residues from the cysteine to the phenylalanine. Only the CDR3 portion is preserved as DNA: 36 bases, with reading frame beginning at the first base. From the germline V gene, CDR1 is MDHEN and CDR2 is SYDVKM. The trim is 6 bases for V and 3 bases for J, with a gap of 8 bases between the germline ends. TCRbeta CDR3 regions were amplified from genomic DNA by means of the immunoSEQ Assay, a bias-controlled multiplex PCR. The authors processed their data as follows. The number of nucleated cells in each sample was estimated by amplification of reference gene primers within the assay. To quantify the absolute abundance of each unique TCRbeta CDR3 rearrangement, sequence reads were collapsed and filtered. For each sample, productive Simpson clonality was calculated by taking the square root of Simpson's diversity index across productive rearrangements. TCRdb stores this immuneACCESS table with in-frame sequences only. Part of the clones is absent; in the studies checked, under half of the shortfall reflects unresolved V genes, and no reason is known for the rest. V and J calls and clone size are those listed in that table; D and trimming were worked out from the DNA. In this sample the table shows some 110,000 clones, roughly nine tenths of which occur a single time. The ten largest account for roughly 7.9% of the sample.

The TCR comes from a man in his 70s who had recovered from COVID-19. The rearrangement joined TRBV28 to TRBJ1-2; confidence is insufficient to name the D gene. The specimen sequenced was peripheral blood. The nucleotides are TGTGCCAGCAGAAGAAGAGACTATGGCTACACCTTC. It translates as CASRRRDYGYTF.